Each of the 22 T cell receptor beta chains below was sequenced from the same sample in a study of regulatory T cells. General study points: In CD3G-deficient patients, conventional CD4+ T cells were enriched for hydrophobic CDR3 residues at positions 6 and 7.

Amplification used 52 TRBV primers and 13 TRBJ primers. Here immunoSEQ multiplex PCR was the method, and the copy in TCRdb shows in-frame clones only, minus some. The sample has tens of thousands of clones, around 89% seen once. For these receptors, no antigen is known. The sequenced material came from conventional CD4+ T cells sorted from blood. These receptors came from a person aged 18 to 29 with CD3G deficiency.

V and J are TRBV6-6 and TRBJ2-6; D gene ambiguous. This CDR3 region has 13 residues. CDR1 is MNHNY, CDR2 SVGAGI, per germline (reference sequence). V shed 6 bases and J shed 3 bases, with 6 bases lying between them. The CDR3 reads CASRTSGANVLTF. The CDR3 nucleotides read TGTGCCAGCAGGACCAGTGGGGCCAACGTCCTGACTTTC.

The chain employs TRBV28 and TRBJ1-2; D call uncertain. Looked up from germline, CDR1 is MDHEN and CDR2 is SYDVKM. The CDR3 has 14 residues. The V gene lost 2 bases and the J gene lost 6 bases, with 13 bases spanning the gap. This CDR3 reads CASSLGGLRDGYTF. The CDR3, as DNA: TGTGCCAGCAGTTTAGGAGGGCTACGAGATGGCTACACCTTC.

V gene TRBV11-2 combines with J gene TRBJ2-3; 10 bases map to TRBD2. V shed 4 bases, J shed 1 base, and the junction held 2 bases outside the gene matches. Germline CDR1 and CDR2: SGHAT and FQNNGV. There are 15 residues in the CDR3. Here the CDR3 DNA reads TGTGCCAGCAGCTCTAGCGGGGGTCGCACAGATACGCAGTATTTT. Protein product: CASSSSGGRTDTQYF.

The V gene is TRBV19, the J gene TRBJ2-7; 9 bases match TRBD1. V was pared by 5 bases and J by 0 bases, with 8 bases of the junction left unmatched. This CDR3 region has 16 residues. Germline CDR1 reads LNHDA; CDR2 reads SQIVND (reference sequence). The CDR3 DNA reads TGTGCCAGTAGTCCAGCCGGGACAGGGTCCTCCTACGAGCAGTACTTC. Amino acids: CASSPAGTGSSYEQYF.

The DNA of the CDR3 is TGTGCCAGTAGCGGCCGGAGGGGGCGAGGAACAGATACGCAGTATTTT. This codes for CASSGRRGRGTDTQYF. The chain combines TRBV19 with TRBJ2-3, with D tentatively TRBD1 (7 bases). Deletions cut 6 bases from V and 3 bases from J, with 19 bases between. Per the germline V gene, CDR1 is LNHDA and CDR2 is SQIVND (reference sequence). This CDR3 comprises 16 residues.

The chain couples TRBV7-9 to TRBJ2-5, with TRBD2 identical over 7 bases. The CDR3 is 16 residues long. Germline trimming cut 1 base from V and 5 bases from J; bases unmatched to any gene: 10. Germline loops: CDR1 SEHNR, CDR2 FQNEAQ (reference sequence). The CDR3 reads CASSLGRGTMGETQYF. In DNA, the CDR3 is TGTGCCAGCAGCTTAGGGCGGGGGACGATGGGGGAGACCCAGTACTTC.

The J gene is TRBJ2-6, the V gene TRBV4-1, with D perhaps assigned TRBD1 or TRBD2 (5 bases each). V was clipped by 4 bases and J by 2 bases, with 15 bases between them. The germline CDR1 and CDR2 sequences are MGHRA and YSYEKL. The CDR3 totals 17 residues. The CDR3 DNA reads TGCGCCAGCAGCCCCGGGGCGGAGGTTGCTGGGGCCAACGTCCTGACTTTC. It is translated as CASSPGAEVAGANVLTF.

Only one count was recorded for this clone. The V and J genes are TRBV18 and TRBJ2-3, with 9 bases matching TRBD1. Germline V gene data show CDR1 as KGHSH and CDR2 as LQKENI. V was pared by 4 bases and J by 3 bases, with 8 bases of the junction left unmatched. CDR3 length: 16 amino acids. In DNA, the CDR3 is TGTGCCAGCTCACGCTCAGGGGGACAGGGAACAGATACGCAGTATTTT. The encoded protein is CASSRSGGQGTDTQYF. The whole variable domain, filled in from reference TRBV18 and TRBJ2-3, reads NAGVMQNPRHLVRRRGQEARLRCSPMKGHSHVYWYRQLPEEGLKFMVYLQKENIIDESGMPKERFSAEFPKEGPSILRIQQVVRGDSAAYFCASSRSGGQGTDTQYFGPGTRLTVL.

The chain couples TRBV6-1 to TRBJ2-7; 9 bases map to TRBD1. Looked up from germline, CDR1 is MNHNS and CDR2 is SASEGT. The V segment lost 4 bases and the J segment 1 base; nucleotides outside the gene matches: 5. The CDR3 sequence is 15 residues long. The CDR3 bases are TGTGCCAGCAGTGTAGGGACAGGGAGGTCCTACGAGCAGTACTTC. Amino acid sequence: CASSVGTGRSYEQYF.

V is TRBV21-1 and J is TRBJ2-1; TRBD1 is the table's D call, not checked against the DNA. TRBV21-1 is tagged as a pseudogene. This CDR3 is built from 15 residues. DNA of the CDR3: TGTGCCAGCAAAGGGGCCGTGACTCCTCGTCATGAGCAGTTCTTC. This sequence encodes CASKGAVTPRHEQFF.

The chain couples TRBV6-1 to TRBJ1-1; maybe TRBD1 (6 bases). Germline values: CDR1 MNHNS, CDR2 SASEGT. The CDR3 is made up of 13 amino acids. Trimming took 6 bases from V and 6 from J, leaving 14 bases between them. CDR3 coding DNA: TGTGCCAGCAGATGGAACAGGGTCGCTGAAGCTTTCTTT. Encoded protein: CASRWNRVAEAFF.

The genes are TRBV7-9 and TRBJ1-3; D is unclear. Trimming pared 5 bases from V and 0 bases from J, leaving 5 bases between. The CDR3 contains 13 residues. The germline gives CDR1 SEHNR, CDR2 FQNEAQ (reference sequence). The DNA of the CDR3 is TGTGCCAGCAGCCAGCTCTCTGGAAACACCATATATTTT. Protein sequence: CASSQLSGNTIYF.

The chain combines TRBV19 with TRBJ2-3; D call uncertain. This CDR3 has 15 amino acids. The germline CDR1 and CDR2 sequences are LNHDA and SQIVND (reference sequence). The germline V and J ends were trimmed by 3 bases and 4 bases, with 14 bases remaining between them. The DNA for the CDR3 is TGTGCCAGTAGTATGGCACTCCGCGGAGCAGATACGCAGTATTTT. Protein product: CASSMALRGADTQYF. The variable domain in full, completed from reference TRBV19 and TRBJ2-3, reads DGGITQSPKYLFRKEGQNVTLSCEQNLNHDAMYWYRQDPGQGLRLIYYSQIVNDFQKGDIAEGYSVSREKKESFPLTVTSAQKNPTAFYLCASSMALRGADTQYFGPGTRLTVL.

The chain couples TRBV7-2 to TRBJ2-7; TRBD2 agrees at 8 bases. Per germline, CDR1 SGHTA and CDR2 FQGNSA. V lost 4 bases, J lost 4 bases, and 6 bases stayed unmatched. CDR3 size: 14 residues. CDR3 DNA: TGTGCCAGCAGCTCGGTGAGCGGGAGTTACGAGCAGTACTTC. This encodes CASSSVSGSYEQYF.

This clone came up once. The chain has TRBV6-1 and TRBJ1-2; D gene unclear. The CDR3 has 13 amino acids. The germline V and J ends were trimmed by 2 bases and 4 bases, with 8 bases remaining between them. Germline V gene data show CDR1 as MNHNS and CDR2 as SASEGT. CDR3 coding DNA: TGTGCCAGCAGTGAACAGAGACGCTATGGCTACACCTTC. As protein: CASSEQRRYGYTF.

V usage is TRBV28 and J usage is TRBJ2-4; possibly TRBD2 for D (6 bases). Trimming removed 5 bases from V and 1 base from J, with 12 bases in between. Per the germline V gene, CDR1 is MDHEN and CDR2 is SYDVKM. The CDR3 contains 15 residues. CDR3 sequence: CASSPMGRAKNIQYF. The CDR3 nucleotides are TGTGCCAGCAGTCCAATGGGGAGGGCCAAAAACATTCAGTACTTC.

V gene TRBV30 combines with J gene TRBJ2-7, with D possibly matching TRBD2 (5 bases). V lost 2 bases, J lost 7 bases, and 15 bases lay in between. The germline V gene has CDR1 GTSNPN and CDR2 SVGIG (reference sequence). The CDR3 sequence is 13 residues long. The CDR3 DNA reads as TGTGCCTGGAGTCGAAAGACTATCGAGGAGCAGTACTTC. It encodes CAWSRKTIEEQYF.

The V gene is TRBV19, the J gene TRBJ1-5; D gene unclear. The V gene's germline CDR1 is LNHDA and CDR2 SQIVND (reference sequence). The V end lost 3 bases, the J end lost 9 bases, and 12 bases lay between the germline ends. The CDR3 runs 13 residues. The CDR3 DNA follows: TGTGCCAGTAGTATGACACCTAGTAGGCCCCAGCATTTT. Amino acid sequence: CASSMTPSRPQHF. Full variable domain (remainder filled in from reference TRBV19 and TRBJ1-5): DGGITQSPKYLFRKEGQNVTLSCEQNLNHDAMYWYRQDPGQGLRLIYYSQIVNDFQKGDIAEGYSVSREKKESFPLTVTSAQKNPTAFYLCASSMTPSRPQHFGDGTRLSIL.

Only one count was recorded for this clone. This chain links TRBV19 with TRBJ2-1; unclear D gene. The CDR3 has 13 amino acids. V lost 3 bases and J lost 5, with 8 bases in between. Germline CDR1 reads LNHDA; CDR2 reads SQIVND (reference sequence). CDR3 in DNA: TGTGCCAGTAGTATGAACAGAAACAATGAGCAGTTCTTC. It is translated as CASSMNRNNEQFF.

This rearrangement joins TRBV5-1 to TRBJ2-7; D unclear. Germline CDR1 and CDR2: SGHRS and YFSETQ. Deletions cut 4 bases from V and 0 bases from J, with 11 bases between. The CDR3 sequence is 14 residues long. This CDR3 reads CASSPEPGSYEQYF. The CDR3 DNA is TGCGCCAGCAGCCCGGAACCGGGCTCCTACGAGCAGTACTTC.

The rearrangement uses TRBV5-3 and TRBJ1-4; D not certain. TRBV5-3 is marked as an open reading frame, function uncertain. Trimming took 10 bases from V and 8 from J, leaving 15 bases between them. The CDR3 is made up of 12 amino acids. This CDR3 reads CAPARGPEKLFF. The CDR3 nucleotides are TGTGCCCCTGCCCGGGGTCCCGAAAAACTGTTTTTT.

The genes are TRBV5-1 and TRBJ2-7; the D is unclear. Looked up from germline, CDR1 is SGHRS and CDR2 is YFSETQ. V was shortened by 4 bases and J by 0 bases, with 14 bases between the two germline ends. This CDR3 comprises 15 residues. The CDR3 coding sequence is TGCGCCAGCAGCCCTGGGCAGACCAGCTCCTACGAGCAGTACTTC. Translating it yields CASSPGQTSSYEQYF.